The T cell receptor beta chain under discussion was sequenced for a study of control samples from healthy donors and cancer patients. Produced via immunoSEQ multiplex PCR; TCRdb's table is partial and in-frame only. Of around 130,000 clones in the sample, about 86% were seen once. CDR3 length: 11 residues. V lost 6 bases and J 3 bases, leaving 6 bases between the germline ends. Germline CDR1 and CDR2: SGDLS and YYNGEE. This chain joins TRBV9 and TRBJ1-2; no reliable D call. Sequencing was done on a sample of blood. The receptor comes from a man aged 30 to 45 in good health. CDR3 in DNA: TGTGCCAGCAATAGGGACTATGGCTACACCTTC. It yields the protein CASNRDYGYTF.